Listed here are 5 T cell receptor beta chains from one sample, sequenced in a study of tumor-infiltrating lymphocytes in primary liver carcinoma. Investigators took RNA and DNA out together from roughly 21-30 mg of unsorted bulk tissue. The template, roughly 550 ng total RNA, yielded TCR beta cDNA made with a constant-region primer. Slightly modified ARM-PCR with three nested multiplex PCR rounds yielded TCR beta libraries. Both of the initial two PCR rounds ran for approximately 11 cycles and employed TRBV1-TRBV30 forward primers alongside a C-beta reverse primer. TCRdb analysed the multiplex PCR reads with MiXCR anew, one entry per CDR3 protein. The sample lists around 79,000 distinct CDR3 sequences, 69% occurring once. The sample was tumor-adjacent normal liver tissue. These receptors were obtained from a middle-aged man with primary liver carcinoma and hepatitis B virus infection.

With respect to this clonotype: A much larger clonotype is one base distant, so this may be a read error. The rearrangement uses TRBV12-5 and TRBJ1-1; weak D call: TRBD1 (6 bases). The germline CDR1 and CDR2 sequences are LGHNT and FRNRAP. This CDR3 spans 17 amino acids. The CDR3 DNA sequence: TGTGATAGTGGTTTGCCTAAAAACCGGGACAAAGACACTGAAGCTTTCTTT. Its protein is CDSGLPKNRDKDTEAFF.

Turning to this clonotype: At one boundary the junction diverges from the germline segment, which might be a read error. This chain joins TRBV4-2 and TRBJ2-7, with D perhaps TRBD2 (5 bases). CDR3 size: 16 residues. Germline V CDR1 and CDR2: LGHNA, YNFKEQ. The CDR3, as DNA: TGTGCCAGCAGCCAAGCGGCTAACGGGGTTCCCTACGAGCAGTACTTT. Its protein product is CASSQAANGVPYEQYF.

The chain carries TRBV12-3 or TRBV12-4 and TRBJ2-1, with 9 bases fitting TRBD2. The J segment lost 10 bases and the V segment lost 4 bases, leaving 14 bases of the junction unmatched. The CDR3 is 16 amino acids. CDR3 loop: CASSSGVAGAADEQFF. The DNA for the CDR3 is TGTGCCAGCAGTTCTGGAGTAGCGGGAGCGGCGGACGAGCAGTTCTTC.

A note on this clonotype: A much larger clone sits a single nucleotide away, making a read error possible. This sequence joins TRBV11-2 and TRBJ2-7; the D gene could be TRBD1 or TRBD2 (6 bases each). V lost 7 bases to trimming and J lost 7 bases, with 26 bases between them. CDR3 length equals 16 residues. Germline lookup yields CDR1 SGHAT and CDR2 FQNNGV. CDR3 DNA sequence: TGTGCCAGCACGACTCCTGGGTGGGAGGCAAGGGGGGAGCAGTACTTC. This gives the protein CASTTPGWEARGEQYF.

In this sample, this clonotype turned up many times. V is TRBV6-1 and J is TRBJ1-1, with D tentatively TRBD1 (6 bases). The CDR3 covers 15 residues. Germline CDR1 and CDR2: MNHNS and SASEGT. With 5 bases removed from V and 0 bases from J, the gap between germline ends came to 13 bases. The CDR3 nucleotides are TGTGCCAGCAGTCCACGGACAGTCATGAACACTGAAGCTTTCTTT. Residues: CASSPRTVMNTEAFF.